This TCR beta chain was sequenced for a study of T cell repertoires in ileal Crohn's disease (dated by TCRdb to the late 2010s). Regarding the study in general: Median disease duration was roughly eight years, and roughly a third of patients were identified as active smokers at the time of surgery. All patients had surgery for a complication: stricturing disease in 61% and penetrating disease in about 40%. Roughly half of the patients were given postoperative therapy, with about 17 on anti-TNF agents and about a dozen on thiopurines. Biopsies taken from the inflamed portion of the ileum in the surgical resection specimen were designated as M0 samples. For commercial TCRB immunosequencing, roughly 0.5 micrograms of biopsy DNA were submitted for each sample. The TCR repertoire was analysed in 55 to 70 patients with Crohn's disease drawn from a prospective multicentre cohort. The study was conducted in parallel with a multicentre cohort that was designed to identify predictors of early endoscopic recurrence following ileocolonic resection. Endoscopic postoperative recurrence was defined as a Rutgeerts score above i0. The study sequenced 171 mucosal samples from around 60 patients, taken at several locations on the surgical specimen and at postoperative endoscopy. Overall results and qualifications from the work: Compared with CD4 T cells, sorted CD8 T cells held more high-frequency clones, which suggests that the mucosal expansions were mostly CD8. Higher percentages of high-frequency clones at the time of surgery were linked to endoscopic recurrence, and every patient with clonality above 26.8% (18/57) had recurrence. Patients who were active smokers at surgery had a significantly higher proportion of clonal expansions than non-smokers (about 25% vs 20%, p=0.02). Mucosal CD4 and CD8 T cells were sorted and sequenced only in a subgroup of patients, the size of which was not stated.

Per the publication, the time point label means: inflamed ileum from the surgical specimen. Adults with ileal or ileocolonic Crohn's disease for whom ileocolonic resection was indicated were considered eligible. Before DNA extraction, whole ileal mucosal biopsies were kept frozen at -80 degrees C. Genomic DNA was extracted from frozen whole biopsies using a TRizol-based method and was quantified with a NanoDrop 2000 spectrophotometer. The library came from the immunoSEQ multiplex PCR assay. A two-step, amplification bias-controlled multiplex PCR was used by Adaptive Biotechnology to amplify CDR3 regions from genomic DNA. Primers for every V and J gene segment were used in the first PCR, and barcodes and Illumina adapters were added in the second PCR. CDR3 libraries were sequenced on an Illumina instrument. The source study handled its data this way. The analysis drew on both the pipelines supplied by the vendor and custom analysis of the raw data in R/Bioconductor running R version 3.3.0. Clonality, which ranges from 0 to 1, was calculated as the inverse of the normalised Shannon entropy across all productive clones. High-frequency clones were defined as the repertoire share of the top 100 clones, retaining only clones passing a 95% confidence test. The Simpson index measured repertoire diversity, and the Morisita-Horn index measured overlap between samples. TCRdb obtained this table from immuneACCESS and retained in-frame rearrangements with V and J assigned. These tables miss some clones; where compared with another copy, unresolved V genes account for less than half of the shortfall, and the remainder is unexplained. V and J calls and clone size are copied from that table; D and trimming were computed from the DNA. Counted in this sample were roughly 13,000 clones; less than 85% of them appeared once. Approximately 14% of the sample goes to the ten largest clones.

Inclusive of the bounding cysteine and phenylalanine, the CDR3 is 16 residues long. Only CDR3 DNA is held: 48 bases, read in frame from base 1. The junction shows trimming of 1 base on V and 4 bases on J, and the gene matches do not reach 7 bases of it. CDR1 and CDR2, per the germline V gene (reference sequence), are LNHDA and SQIVND. About this clone itself: The antigen it binds to is not known. Base qualities are missing; no much larger clone stands one base away.

The origin of this receptor is an adult with Crohn's disease. The sequence links TRBV19 to TRBJ1-5, and 7 junction bases match TRBD1. The sample comprised ileal tissue. The CDR3 corresponds to CASSIGGGGRNQPQHF. The sequenced DNA: TGTGCCAGTAGTATAGGAGGAGGGGGCAGGAATCAGCCCCAGCATTTT.